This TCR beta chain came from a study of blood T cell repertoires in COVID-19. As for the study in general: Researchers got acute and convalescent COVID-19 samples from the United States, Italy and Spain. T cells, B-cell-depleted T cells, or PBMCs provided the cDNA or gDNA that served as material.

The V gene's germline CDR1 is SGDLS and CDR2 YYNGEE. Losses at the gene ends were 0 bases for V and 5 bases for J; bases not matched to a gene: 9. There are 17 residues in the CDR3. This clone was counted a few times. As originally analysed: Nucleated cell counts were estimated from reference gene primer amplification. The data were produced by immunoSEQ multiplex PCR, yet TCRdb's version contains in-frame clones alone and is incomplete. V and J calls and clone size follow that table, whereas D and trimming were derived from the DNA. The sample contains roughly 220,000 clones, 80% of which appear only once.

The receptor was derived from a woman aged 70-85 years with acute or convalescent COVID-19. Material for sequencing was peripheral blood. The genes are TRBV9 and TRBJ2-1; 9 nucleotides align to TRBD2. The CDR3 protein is CASSVGFSGSGDNEQFF. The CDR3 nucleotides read TGTGCCAGCAGCGTAGGGTTTAGCGGGAGTGGGGACAATGAGCAGTTCTTC.